The 9 T cell receptor beta chains below come from one sample, sequenced in a study of blood T cells in healthy people across ages. With a J-beta primer mix and a sample-barcoded 5' primer, a second PCR ran roughly 6 to 11 cycles. In TCRdb, the 5' RACE reads were re-called with MiXCR into one record per CDR3 protein. The sample records 1.8 million or so distinct CDR3 sequences, roughly two fifths being singletons. Sample: blood. Source of these receptors: a human donor in good health.

The rearrangement joins TRBV6-5 to TRBJ1-4; D is undetermined. The V end was cut by 5 bases, the J end by 7 bases, with 8 bases between. There are 12 residues in the CDR3. Germline loops: CDR1 MNHEY, CDR2 SVGAGI. As DNA, the CDR3 is TGTGCCAGCAGTAGAGGGAGTGAAAAACTGTTTTTT. Translation gives CASSRGSEKLFF.

The rearrangement links TRBV29-1 to TRBJ2-1; unclear D gene. V was cut by 0 bases and J by 2 bases, with 11 bases left in between. Germline assignment: CDR1 SQVTM and CDR2 ANQGSEA. The CDR3 contains 15 residues. CDR3: CSVEDEESAYNEQFF. For the CDR3, the DNA is TGCAGCGTTGAAGATGAGGAGTCGGCCTACAATGAGCAGTTCTTC.

This clonotype turned up a few times. The chain has TRBV6-6 and TRBJ2-5; TRBD2 aligns across 8 bases. The CDR3 consists of 14 residues. The germline V gene encodes CDR1 MNHNY and CDR2 SVGAGI (reference sequence). V shed 6 bases and J 1 base; nucleotides not matched to a gene: 4. DNA for the CDR3: TGTGCCAGCAGACCCAGCGGGGGCCAAGAGACCCAGTACTTC. Its translation is CASRPSGGQETQYF.

The sample holds a few counts of this clonotype. The DNA of the CDR3 is TGCAGCGTTGATATCAACACTGAAGCTTTCTTT. Translating it yields CSVDINTEAFF. The V gene is TRBV29-1, the J gene TRBJ1-1; D not resolved. Germline CDR1 is SQVTM and CDR2 is ANQGSEA. The CDR3 is 11 residues long. The germline V and J ends were trimmed by 3 bases and 2 bases, with 4 bases remaining between them.

This chain joins TRBV20-1 and TRBJ2-3; 9 nucleotides align to TRBD2. The germline V gene encodes CDR1 DFQATT and CDR2 SNEGSKA (reference sequence). This CDR3 has 14 residues. V lost 5 bases and J lost 4; bases outside the gene matches: 7. CDR3 DNA sequence: TGCAGTGCTGCCCCCGCGGGGGGGCCAGATACGCAGTATTTT. It yields the protein CSAAPAGGPDTQYF.

This clonotype was picked up many times. The chain links TRBV12-3 or TRBV12-4 to TRBJ2-3, with 10 positions matching TRBD2. V shed 5 bases, J shed 1 base, and the junction held 3 bases outside the gene matches. The CDR3 loop spans 15 amino acids. The CDR3 nucleotides are TGTGCCAGCAGTCCTAGCGGGGGACGCACAGATACGCAGTATTTT. Its protein is CASSPSGGRTDTQYF.

Concerning this clonotype: An end of the junction does not agree with germline; a read error may underlie this. The V gene is TRBV7-2, the J gene TRBJ2-6; no reliable D call. CDR1 and CDR2 (germline): SGHTA, FQGNSA. The CDR3 is 13 residues long. The chain's CDR3 is CASSLIVADVLTF. CDR3 coding DNA: TGTGCCAGCAGCCTTATTGTGGCCGACGTCCTGACTTTC.

This chain connects TRBV6-2 or TRBV6-3 to TRBJ1-4; D may be TRBD1 (5 bases). V lost 5 bases and J lost 4, with 11 bases in between. Germline V gene sequence: CDR1 MNHEY, CDR2 SVGEGT. This CDR3 is 14 amino acids long. The CDR3 region has the DNA TGTGCCAGCAGTATGGGACCGATTAATGAAAAACTGTTTTTT. It translates to CASSMGPINEKLFF.

With respect to this clonotype: A much larger clone differs from this one at a single base, so this may be a read error. The V and J genes are TRBV6-2 or TRBV6-3 and TRBJ2-5; D unclear. The CDR3 is made up of 14 amino acids. The V gene's germline CDR1 is MNHEY and CDR2 SVGEGT. Between the trimmed V and J ends, which lost 6 bases and 5 bases, there was a span of 16 bases. The DNA for the CDR3 is TGTGCCAGCAGGTACGTGCAGGTCAAGGAGACCCAGTACTTC. Translating it yields CASRYVQVKETQYF.